This is a list of T cell receptor beta chains from one sample in a study of Graves' ophthalmopathy and Graves' hyperthyroidism. TCRdb passed the multiplex PCR reads through MiXCR, listing each CDR3 protein once. Of some 350,000 distinct CDR3 sequences in the sample, about 18% were seen once. The sample taken for sequencing was peripheral blood. The receptors shown here come from an adult woman with stable Graves' hyperthyroidism. CDR3s leave out the opening cysteine and the closing phenylalanine or tryptophan.

len	v_gene	j_gene	CDR3aa
13	TRBV6-1	TRBJ1-1	ASSGHTGVNTEAF
10	TRBV29-1	TRBJ1-1	SVTEANTEAF
15	TRBV28	TRBJ2-7	ASSTQLTSGSTYEQY
15	TRBV20-1	TRBJ2-7	SALRLAGGPRRNEQY
12	TRBV20-1	TRBJ1-1	SARARGPETEAF
12	TRBV4-1	TRBJ2-2	ASSQDDITGELF
13	TRBV12-3/TRBV12-4	TRBJ1-5	ASRFTGRVNQPQH
13	TRBV19	TRBJ2-2	ASSIDGGGTGELF
13	TRBV19	TRBJ2-7	ASSTSGASSYEQY
15	TRBV7-2	TRBJ2-7	ASSYSSRGLAGDEQY
14	TRBV20-1	TRBJ1-1	SARDRADRGNTEAF
10	TRBV28	TRBJ1-5	ASSLSHQPQH
13	TRBV6-2/TRBV6-3	TRBJ1-6	ASSYEGSYNSPLH
9	TRBV29-1	TRBJ2-7	SVPGTFELY
14	TRBV28	TRBJ2-7	ATYPHGTGPLRRQY
12	TRBV24-1	TRBJ2-2	ATSDSLYTGELF
14	TRBV6-2/TRBV6-3	TRBJ2-2	ASRPGTGGATGELF
12	TRBV10-1	TRBJ2-2	ASSEIGNAGELF
10	TRBV30	TRBJ1-1	AWRNSYTEAF
13	TRBV7-2	TRBJ1-1	ASSWLRDSPPEAF
14	TRBV24-1	TRBJ2-5	ATSDPGTSVQETQY
11	TRBV29-1	TRBJ2-5	SVQDGNQETQY
11	TRBV6-1	TRBJ2-7	ASGSGQGWEQY
13	TRBV3-1	TRBJ2-7	ASSQDLGPRGEQY
11	TRBV27	TRBJ1-1	ASLRGDYTEAF
11	TRBV27	TRBJ2-7	ASSGLVTYEQY
12	TRBV28	TRBJ2-7	ASSALRGAYEQY
14	TRBV4-2	TRBJ1-2	ASSQDGQGHDYGYT
11	TRBV6-4	TRBJ1-2	ATREEGNYGYT
15	TRBV11-2	TRBJ2-2	ASSPPRFGSNTGELF
12	TRBV11-2	TRBJ1-1	ASSFIGRDTEAF
13	TRBV28	TRBJ2-7	ASSLGDSRAHEQY
13	TRBV5-5	TRBJ1-1	ASSADRGRNTEAF
13	TRBV29-1	TRBJ2-7	SVDGLAGSSYEQY
13	TRBV28	TRBJ1-5	ASRNKGTGNQPQH
12	TRBV30	TRBJ1-1	AWSRRRAYAEAF
12	TRBV19	TRBJ1-1	ASSIPQGSAEAF
17	TRBV20-1	TRBJ2-5	SARDPGGTSGRHQETQY
11	TRBV20-1	TRBJ2-2	SATEGLTGELF
11	TRBV6-5	TRBJ1-1	ASIPAGNTEAF
13	TRBV13	TRBJ2-4	ASATSGKAKNIQY
10	TRBV11-2	TRBJ1-3	ASSFGGNTIY
13	TRBV10-3	TRBJ2-2	AISDLAGDTGELF
12	TRBV28	TRBJ2-5	ASSLGRGAETQY